This TCR beta chain derives from a study of response to subunit inactivated influenza vaccine. Each CDR3 protein gets one entry after TCRdb re-called the RT-PCR reads with MiXCR. Among about 540,000 distinct CDR3 sequences listed, around a quarter were seen once. These records were also assigned to another study, of T cells expressing NK-cell markers. That investigation notes: Scientists made TCR beta cDNA using 5'RACE template switching with UMIs. Leadership of the CD3+CD56-NKG2C+ fraction also belonged to these clonotypes in four donors.

The clonotype originates from a man over 45 who received an inactivated influenza vaccine. Specimen: CD4+ T cells sorted from PBMCs, collected approximately 12 days after vaccination.

In DNA, the CDR3 is TGTGCCAGCAGCGCCTCCGCATTAGCGGGAGGAAGAGGAAACGAGCAGTACTTC. Residues: CASSASALAGGRGNEQYF. The chain employs TRBV9 and TRBJ2-7; 10 bases map to TRBD2. Germline CDR1 SGDLS, CDR2 YYNGEE. The CDR3 consists of 18 residues. With 3 bases clipped from V and 5 bases from J, the junction kept 17 bases outside the gene matches.